The rows below give T cell receptor beta chains drawn from one sample of a study of T cell changes during pregnancy in multiple sclerosis. Generated by immunoSEQ multiplex PCR, the TCRdb table keeps only in-frame clones and is missing some. The sample carries about 44,000 clones, 90% to 97% recorded once. The input for sequencing was peripheral blood, taken in the second trimester of pregnancy. The receptors come from a female donor with multiple sclerosis, enrolled in a pregnancy study. Both conserved end residues are part of each CDR3. Fields, in order: D gene, J gene, V gene, clone size, CDR3 DNA, CDR3 protein. D genes are given only for firm matches. Clone size is stated in some rows and not others, as once, few, many or a class when expanded.

TRBD1	TRBJ1-3	TRBV10-3	once	TGTGCCATCACCGCGACAGGGGGCTTAGGAAACACCATATATTTT	CAITATGGLGNTIYF
NA	TRBJ1-5	TRBV29-1	NA	TGCAGCGTCCAGGGTGCCAATCAGCCCCAGCATTTT	CSVQGANQPQHF
NA	TRBJ1-1	TRBV7-9	NA	TGTGCCAGCAGCCAGACAGCGGGGACTGAAGCTTTCTTT	CASSQTAGTEAFF
TRBD1	TRBJ2-7	TRBV5-4	NA	TGTGCCAGCAGCTTGGGCGGGACAGGGGGCAGATATGACGAGCAGTACTTC	CASSLGGTGGRYDEQYF
NA	TRBJ1-1	TRBV5-1	NA	TGCGCCAGCATCCCCTCGCCCCCTGGGACTTCTGAAGCTTTCTTT	CASIPSPPGTSEAFF
TRBD1	TRBJ1-1	TRBV6-5	once	TGTGCCAGCAGGTTGACAGGGAACCTCCGGACTGAAGCTTTCTTT	CASRLTGNLRTEAFF
TRBD1	TRBJ1-1	TRBV11-2	NA	TGTGCCAGCAGCCCGCCGGGGACAGGATACACTGAAGCTTTCTTT	CASSPPGTGYTEAFF
TRBD1	TRBJ1-1	TRBV7-9	NA	TGTGCCAGCGAAATGGGACAGGTTGGCGCTGAAGCTTTCTTT	CASEMGQVGAEAFF
NA	TRBJ2-7	TRBV7-2	NA	TGTGCCAGCAGCTTAATCCGGGTTCCGCACGAGCAGTACTTC	CASSLIRVPHEQYF
NA	TRBJ2-2	TRBV30	NA	TGTGCCTGGAGTGTATACAGGGCGAACACCGGGGAGCTGTTTTTT	CAWSVYRANTGELFF
TRBD2	TRBJ2-2	TRBV4-1	NA	TGCGCCAGCAGCACTAGCGGGGTTTCCGGGGAGCTGTTTTTT	CASSTSGVSGELFF
TRBD2	TRBJ2-1	TRBV28	NA	TGTGCCAGCACTCTTAGACTAGCGGGGATGCGAAGCTCCTACAATGAGCAGTTCTTC	CASTLRLAGMRSSYNEQFF
TRBD1	TRBJ1-5	TRBV18	NA	TGTGCCAGCTCACCGGACAGGGGCCAGCCCCAGCATTTT	CASSPDRGQPQHF
NA	TRBJ2-4	TRBV5-1	NA	TGCGCCAGCAGCCCTCCCTCTTCGGGTAACATTCAGTACTTC	CASSPPSSGNIQYF
TRBD1	TRBJ1-5	TRBV4-1	NA	TGCGCCAGCAGCCAACGCGACAGGGGGCGTCAGCCCCAGCATTTT	CASSQRDRGRQPQHF
TRBD2	TRBJ2-1	TRBV29-1	NA	TGCAGCGTTTTGGGAAGGACTAGCGGGAGGGCCCCATCGTACAATGAGCAGTTCTTC	CSVLGRTSGRAPSYNEQFF
TRBD2	TRBJ2-1	TRBV19	NA	TGTGCCAGTAGTACTAGCGGGGGGCCTTACAATGAGCAGTTCTTC	CASSTSGGPYNEQFF
NA	TRBJ1-1	TRBV7-9	NA	TGTGCCAGCAGAGCGGGACTGATGAACACTGAAGCTTTCTTT	CASRAGLMNTEAFF
TRBD2	TRBJ2-1	TRBV5-4	NA	TGTGCCAGCAGCCACCCGGGACTAGCGGACAATGAGCAGTTCTTC	CASSHPGLADNEQFF
NA	TRBJ1-3	TRBV4-1	NA	TGCGCCAGCAGCCAAGAGACTGAGGGCTGGGGAAACACCATATATTTT	CASSQETEGWGNTIYF
NA	TRBJ1-5	TRBV19	NA	TGTGCCAGTAGTATAGACGGGAGGAATCAGCCCCAGCATTTT	CASSIDGRNQPQHF
NA	TRBJ1-5	TRBV19	NA	TGTGCCAGTAGGGGGGGGCCAGCCTTCTCCAATCAGCCCCAGCATTTT	CASRGGPAFSNQPQHF
NA	TRBJ1-1	TRBV5-7	NA	TGTGCCAGCAGCTTGCTCGAACGGGGAGCCGGCACTGAAGCTTTCTTT	CASSLLERGAGTEAFF
TRBD1	TRBJ1-2	TRBV5-4	NA	TGTGCCAGCAGCTCTACCATCAGGACAGGCGTCTATGGCTACACCTTC	CASSSTIRTGVYGYTF
TRBD1	TRBJ2-4	TRBV2	NA	TGTGCCAGCAGTCGAACAGGGGGCGTATCCAAAAACATTCAGTACTTC	CASSRTGGVSKNIQYF
TRBD1	TRBJ2-1	TRBV7-2	NA	TGTGCCAGCAGCTTCCCCCCTCTGACAGGGGGGAATGAGCAGTTCTTC	CASSFPPLTGGNEQFF
NA	TRBJ1-4	TRBV7-3	NA	TGTGCCAGCAGCTTACGGAGGGTGAGGGGAGAAAAACTGTTTTTT	CASSLRRVRGEKLFF
NA	TRBJ2-3	TRBV7-6	NA	TGTGCCAGCAGCTTAGCGGGGGCCACAGATACGCAGTATTTT	CASSLAGATDTQYF
TRBD2	TRBJ2-5	TRBV6-1	NA	TGTGCCAGTGAAGGCGGGGAGGGTCGGGAGACCCAGTACTTC	CASEGGEGRETQYF
NA	TRBJ2-7	TRBV5-5	NA	TGTGCCAGCAGCTTGGCCGGGGTATCCGGGTTGGACTTC	CASSLAGVSGLDF
NA	TRBJ2-2	TRBV6-1	once	TGTGCCAGCAGTTATCACACCGGGGAGCTGTTTTTT	CASSYHTGELFF
NA	TRBJ1-6	TRBV7-9	once	TGTGCCAGCAGCTTAGCAGGGGGTTTCGGTAATTCACCCCTCCACTTT	CASSLAGGFGNSPLHF
NA	TRBJ2-7	TRBV28	NA	TGTGCCAGCAGTTCCCTCGGCTACGAGCAGTACTTC	CASSSLGYEQYF
TRBD1	TRBJ1-1	TRBV27	NA	TGTGCCAGCAGTACTATGACAGGGGGCGGGTCTGAAGCTTTCTTT	CASSTMTGGGSEAFF
TRBD1	TRBJ2-1	TRBV27	NA	TGTGCCAGCACCAGGACAGGGCCTTACAATGAGCAGTTCTTC	CASTRTGPYNEQFF
NA	TRBJ1-3	TRBV30	NA	TGTGCCTGGCTTCTTGAGAGGACTGGAAACACCATATATTTT	CAWLLERTGNTIYF
NA	TRBJ2-3	TRBV19	NA	TGTGCCAGCCAAACAACAGTTAGTACAGATACGCAGTATTTT	CASQTTVSTDTQYF
NA	TRBJ2-1	TRBV6-1	NA	TGTGCCAGCAGTGCAGGAGGCACCGGGCTGACGATCTTC	CASSAGGTGLTIF
TRBD2	TRBJ2-7	TRBV7-2	NA	TGTGCCAGCAGCCGCACTAGCGGGAGATACGAGCAGTACTTC	CASSRTSGRYEQYF
NA	TRBJ2-3	TRBV2	NA	TGTGCCAGCCTACCACTGGGGCGGATGAGCACAGATACGCAGTATTTT	CASLPLGRMSTDTQYF
TRBD1	TRBJ1-1	TRBV29-1	NA	TGCAGCGTGGGACAGGGCGCGGTGAACACTGAAGCTTTCTTT	CSVGQGAVNTEAFF
NA	TRBJ1-1	TRBV7-9	NA	TGTGCCAGCAGTATTGGAGGGAGGGACACTGAAGCTTTCTTT	CASSIGGRDTEAFF
NA	TRBJ2-2	TRBV12-5	NA	TGTGCTAGTGGTTTCCCAGGGAAGAGCGTCGGCACCGGGGAGCTGTTTTTT	CASGFPGKSVGTGELFF
TRBD1	TRBJ1-2	TRBV5-1	NA	TGCGCCAGCAGCTTGGTGTACGGACAGGGGAAGGGTGGCTACACCTTC	CASSLVYGQGKGGYTF
NA	TRBJ1-2	TRBV28	NA	TGTGCCAGCAGTCCCACCGCGAGGCCCGGCTACACCTTC	CASSPTARPGYTF
TRBD1	TRBJ1-2	TRBV29-1	once	TGCAGCGTTCCGGGACAGGGGAATGGAGGCTACACCTTC	CSVPGQGNGGYTF
NA	TRBJ2-4	TRBV28	NA	TGTGCCAGCAGTTCGACCCCAGGGGTCGAAGCCAAAAACATTCAGTACTTC	CASSSTPGVEAKNIQYF
TRBD1	TRBJ2-1	TRBV28	NA	TGTGCCAGCATCTCTTCCCCGGGACAGGGATACAGGGAGCAGTTCTTC	CASISSPGQGYREQFF
TRBD2	TRBJ2-2	TRBV5-1	once	TGCGCCAGCAGCTTGGCGGCGGGGGGGAACACCGGGGAGCTGTTTTTT	CASSLAAGGNTGELFF
NA	TRBJ2-2	TRBV5-1	NA	TGCGCCAGCAGCTTACAGGGTTTAGGCACCGGGGAGCTGTTTTTT	CASSLQGLGTGELFF
NA	TRBJ1-1	TRBV30	NA	TGTGCCTGGTCCGACACTGAAGCTTTCTTT	CAWSDTEAFF
NA	TRBJ1-3	TRBV18	NA	TGTGCCAGCTCACCACTTCCCCCTTACGTTCAGTCTGGAAACACCATATATTTT	CASSPLPPYVQSGNTIYF
NA	TRBJ1-1	TRBV7-3	NA	TGTGCCAGCAGCTCGGCCGGGTCTCACACTGAAGCTTTCTTT	CASSSAGSHTEAFF
TRBD1	TRBJ1-1	TRBV19	NA	TGTGCCAGTAGTACCTCCACCGGGACAGGGCTTAGAGAAGCTTTCTTT	CASSTSTGTGLREAFF
NA	TRBJ1-2	TRBV19	NA	TGTGCCAGTAGTTCCTTATTTGGGCGACAGACGTCTCCGGGTGGCTACACCTTC	CASSSLFGRQTSPGGYTF